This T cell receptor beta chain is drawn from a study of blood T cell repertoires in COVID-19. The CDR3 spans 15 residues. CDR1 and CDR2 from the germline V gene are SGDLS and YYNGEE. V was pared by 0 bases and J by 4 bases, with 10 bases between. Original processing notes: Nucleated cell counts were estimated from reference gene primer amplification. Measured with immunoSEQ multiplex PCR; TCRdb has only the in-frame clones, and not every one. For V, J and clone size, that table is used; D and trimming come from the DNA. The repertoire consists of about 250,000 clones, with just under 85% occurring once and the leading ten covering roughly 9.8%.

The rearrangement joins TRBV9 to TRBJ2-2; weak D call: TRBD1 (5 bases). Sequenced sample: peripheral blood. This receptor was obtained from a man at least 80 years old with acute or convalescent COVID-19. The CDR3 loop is CASSVAGHSTGELFF. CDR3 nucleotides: TGTGCCAGCAGCGTAGCCGGACACAGCACCGGGGAGCTGTTTTTT. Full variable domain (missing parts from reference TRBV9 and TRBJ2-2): DSGVTQTPKHLITATGQRVTLRCSPRSGDLSVYWYQQSLDQGLQFLIQYYNGEERAKGNILERFSAQQFPDLHSELNLSSLELGDSALYFCASSVAGHSTGELFFGEGSRLTVL.